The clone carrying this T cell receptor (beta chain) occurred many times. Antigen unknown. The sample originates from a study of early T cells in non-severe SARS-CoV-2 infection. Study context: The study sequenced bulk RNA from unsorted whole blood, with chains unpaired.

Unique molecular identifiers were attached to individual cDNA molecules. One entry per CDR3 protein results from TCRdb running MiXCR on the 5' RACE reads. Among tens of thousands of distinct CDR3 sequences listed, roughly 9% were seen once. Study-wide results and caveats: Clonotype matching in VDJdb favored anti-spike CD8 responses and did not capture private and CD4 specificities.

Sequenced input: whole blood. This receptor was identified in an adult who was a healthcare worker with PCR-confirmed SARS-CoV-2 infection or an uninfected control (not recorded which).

DNA for the CDR3: TGTGCCAGCAGCTTAAGAAGGGACAGGGCCCGGCATCTTGAGCCCCAGCATTTT. Protein: CASSLRRDRARHLEPQHF. The chain uses TRBV7-3 and TRBJ1-5; 9 bases are shared with TRBD1. The CDR3 is 18 residues long. With V trimmed by 1 base and J by 8 bases, 15 bases remained unmatched. Germline CDR1 is SGHTA and CDR2 is FQGTGA.